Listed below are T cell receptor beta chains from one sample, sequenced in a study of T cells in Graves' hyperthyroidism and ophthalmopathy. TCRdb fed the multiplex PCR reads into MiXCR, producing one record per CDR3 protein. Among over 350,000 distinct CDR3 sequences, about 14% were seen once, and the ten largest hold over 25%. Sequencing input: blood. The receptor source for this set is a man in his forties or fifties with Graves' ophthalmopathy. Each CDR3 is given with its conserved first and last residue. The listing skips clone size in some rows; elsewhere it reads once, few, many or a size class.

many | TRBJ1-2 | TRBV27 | CASSFPSWGGQRSNYGYTF
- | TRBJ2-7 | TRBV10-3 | CAIRGNGLAGLDYEQYF
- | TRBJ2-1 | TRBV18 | CASSRLAGINGDEQFF
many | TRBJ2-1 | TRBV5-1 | CASSAWDTYNEQFF
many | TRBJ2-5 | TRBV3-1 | CASSQDLRPTQYF
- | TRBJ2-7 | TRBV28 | CASSLMTGFEQYF
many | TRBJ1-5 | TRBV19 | CASKGYSNQPQHF
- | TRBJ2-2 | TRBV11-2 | CASSKLLQRAGELFF
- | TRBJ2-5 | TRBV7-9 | CASSSQGGREETQYF
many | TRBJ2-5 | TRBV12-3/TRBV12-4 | CASSFVGQETQYF
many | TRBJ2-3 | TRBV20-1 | CSASISGATDTQYF
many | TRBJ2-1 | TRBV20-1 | CSARGENEQFF
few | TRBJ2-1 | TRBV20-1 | CSARSGTSYNEQFF
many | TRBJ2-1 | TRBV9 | CASSVGMGGRYNEQFF
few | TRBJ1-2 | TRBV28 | CASSEEGPLGYTF
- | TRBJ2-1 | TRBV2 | CASRGASGTPNEQFF
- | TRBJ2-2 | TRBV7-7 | CASSGGPDTGELFF
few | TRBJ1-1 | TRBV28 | CASRTGEIKAFF
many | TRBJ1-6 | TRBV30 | CAWRYQGPSSPLHF
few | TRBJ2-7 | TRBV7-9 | CASSLGPGEQYF
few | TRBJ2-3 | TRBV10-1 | CASSVRTSGACTDTQYF
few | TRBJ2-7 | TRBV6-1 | CASSYDPGTSGRAYEQYF
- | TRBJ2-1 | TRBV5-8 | CASSYQSGRGGSYNEQFF
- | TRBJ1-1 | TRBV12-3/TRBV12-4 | CASSWQIGAGGTEAFF
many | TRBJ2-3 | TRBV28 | CASSIYYSGSSTDTQYF
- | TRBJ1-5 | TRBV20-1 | CSARRTGISNQPQHF
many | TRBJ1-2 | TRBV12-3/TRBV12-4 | CASGRYRGDGYTF
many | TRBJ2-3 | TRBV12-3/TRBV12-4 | CASSFAGFDGDTQYF
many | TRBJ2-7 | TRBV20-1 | CSATSGRSDEQYF
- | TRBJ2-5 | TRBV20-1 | CSAIMGSRKTQYF
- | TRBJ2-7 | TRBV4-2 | CASSQKPGLGIDEQYF
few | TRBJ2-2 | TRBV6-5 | CASSYVLSSNTGELFF
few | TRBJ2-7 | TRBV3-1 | CASSPASGNYEQYF
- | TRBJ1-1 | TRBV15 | CATSRDLGTEAFF
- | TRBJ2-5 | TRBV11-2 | CASSLGPEGGRAGETQYF
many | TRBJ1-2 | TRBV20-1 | CSARDSGPYGYTF
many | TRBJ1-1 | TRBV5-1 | CASSSTPTLRNTEAFF
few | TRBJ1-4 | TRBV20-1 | CSAARTEKLFF
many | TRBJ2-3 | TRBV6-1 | CASSGTSKTDTQYF
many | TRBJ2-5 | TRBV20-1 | CSASGRAEETQYF
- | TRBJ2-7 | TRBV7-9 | CASSLFREGPDEQYF
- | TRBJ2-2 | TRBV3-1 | CASRRAGEGTGELFF
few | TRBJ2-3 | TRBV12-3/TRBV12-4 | CASTMTGRAATDTQYF
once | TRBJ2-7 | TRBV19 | CASSIEGFYEQYF
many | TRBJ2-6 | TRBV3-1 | CASSRQGAGANVLTF
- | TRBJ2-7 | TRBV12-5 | CASGFPASGSRYEQYF
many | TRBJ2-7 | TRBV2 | CASSGRRDSYEQYF
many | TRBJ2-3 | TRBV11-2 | CASSPTQDTQYF
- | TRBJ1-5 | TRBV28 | CASSPAGTAAQHF
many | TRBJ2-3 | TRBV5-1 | CASSLQGATTDTQYF
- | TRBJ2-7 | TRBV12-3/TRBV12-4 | CASSLRLATYEQYF
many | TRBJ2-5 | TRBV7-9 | CASSLFTEETQYF